This T cell receptor (beta chain) was identified during a study of cytomegalovirus exposure and HLA in healthy donors. The PCR employed 60 Vbeta primers together with 13 Jbeta primers. Using immunoSEQ multiplex PCR, the repertoire was profiled, and TCRdb retains in-frame clones only, with some absent. The sample has 55,000 to 85,000 clones, 60% to 80% seen once; the top ten hold about 12%. Per the germline V gene, CDR1 is MNHEY and CDR2 is SMNVEV (reference sequence). The CDR3 covers 13 residues. Trimming removed 2 bases from V and 1 base from J, with 5 bases in between. The genes are TRBV27 and TRBJ2-5; D remains unclear. This TCR was sampled from a woman aged 40 to 50 in good health and CMV-seropositive. The sample comprised PBMCs. The CDR3: CASSLAVQETQYF. CDR3 coding DNA: TGTGCCAGCAGTTTAGCAGTCCAAGAGACCCAGTACTTC.